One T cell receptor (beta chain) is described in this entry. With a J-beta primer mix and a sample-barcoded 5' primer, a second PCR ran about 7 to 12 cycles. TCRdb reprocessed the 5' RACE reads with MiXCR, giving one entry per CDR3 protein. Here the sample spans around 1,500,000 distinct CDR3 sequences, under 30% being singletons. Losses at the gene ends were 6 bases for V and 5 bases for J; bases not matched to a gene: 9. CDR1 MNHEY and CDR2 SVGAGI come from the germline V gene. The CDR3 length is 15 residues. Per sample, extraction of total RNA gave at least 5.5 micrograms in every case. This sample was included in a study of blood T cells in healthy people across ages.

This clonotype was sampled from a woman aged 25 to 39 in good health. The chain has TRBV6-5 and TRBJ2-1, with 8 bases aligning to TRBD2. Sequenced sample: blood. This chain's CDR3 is CASSPTLADHNEQFF. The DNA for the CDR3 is TGTGCCAGCAGCCCGACACTAGCGGACCACAATGAGCAGTTCTTC.